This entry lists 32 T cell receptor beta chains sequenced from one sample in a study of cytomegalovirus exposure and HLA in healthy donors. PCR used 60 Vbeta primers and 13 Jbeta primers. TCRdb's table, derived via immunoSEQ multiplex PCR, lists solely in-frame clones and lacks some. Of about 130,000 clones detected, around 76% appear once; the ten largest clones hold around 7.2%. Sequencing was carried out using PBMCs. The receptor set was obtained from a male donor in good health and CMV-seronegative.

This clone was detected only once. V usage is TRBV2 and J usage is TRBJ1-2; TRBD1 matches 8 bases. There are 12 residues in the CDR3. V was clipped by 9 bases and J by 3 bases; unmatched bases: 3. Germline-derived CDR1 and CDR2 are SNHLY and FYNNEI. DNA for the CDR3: TGTGCCAGTTTGGACAGGGACTATGGCTACACCTTC. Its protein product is CASLDRDYGYTF.

The CDR3 DNA is TGCAGTGCGTCGTTGGAGCAGTACTTC. Residues: CSASLEQYF. This sequence joins TRBV20-1 and TRBJ2-7; no definite D call. Germline loops: CDR1 DFQATT, CDR2 SNEGSKA (reference sequence). The CDR3 loop spans 9 amino acids. V was shortened by 6 bases and J by 7 bases, with 7 bases between the two germline ends.

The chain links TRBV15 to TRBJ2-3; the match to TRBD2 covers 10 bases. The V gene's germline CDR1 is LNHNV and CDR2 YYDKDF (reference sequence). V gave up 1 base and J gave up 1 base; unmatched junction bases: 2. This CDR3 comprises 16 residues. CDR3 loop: CATSRGLAGGTDTQYF. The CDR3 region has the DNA TGTGCCACCAGCAGAGGCCTAGCGGGAGGCACAGATACGCAGTATTTT.

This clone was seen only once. For the CDR3, the DNA is TGTGCCAGCAGCGTCCCAGGGAATGAGCAGTTCTTC. It specifies CASSVPGNEQFF. The chain employs TRBV11-3 and TRBJ2-1, with D tentatively TRBD1 (5 bases). Germline V CDR1 and CDR2: SGHNT, YENEEA. The CDR3 spans 12 residues. Between the trimmed V and J ends, which lost 5 bases and 7 bases, there was a span of 9 bases.

The CDR3 nucleotides are TGCGCCAGCAGCTTGTACGGGTCGAACACTGAAGCTTTCTTT. It specifies CASSLYGSNTEAFF. The chain is built from TRBV5-1 and TRBJ1-1; D uncertain. V lost 1 base to trimming and J lost 1 base, with 8 bases between them. In germline, CDR1 is SGHRS, CDR2 YFSETQ. CDR3 length: 14 amino acids.

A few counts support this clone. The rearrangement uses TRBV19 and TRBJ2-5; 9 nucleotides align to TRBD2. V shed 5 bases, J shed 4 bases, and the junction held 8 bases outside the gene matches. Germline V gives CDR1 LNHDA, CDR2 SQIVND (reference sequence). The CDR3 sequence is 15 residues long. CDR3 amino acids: CASSLAGDVTETQYF. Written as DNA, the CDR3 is TGTGCCAGTAGTTTAGCGGGGGATGTGACAGAGACCCAGTACTTC.

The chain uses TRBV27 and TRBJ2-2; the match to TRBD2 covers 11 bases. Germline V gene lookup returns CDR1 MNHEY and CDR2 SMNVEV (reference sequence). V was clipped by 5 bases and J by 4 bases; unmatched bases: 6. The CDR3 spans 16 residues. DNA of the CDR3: TGTGCCAGCAGTCCGGGGACTAGCGGAGGCACCGGGGAGCTGTTTTTT. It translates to CASSPGTSGGTGELFF.

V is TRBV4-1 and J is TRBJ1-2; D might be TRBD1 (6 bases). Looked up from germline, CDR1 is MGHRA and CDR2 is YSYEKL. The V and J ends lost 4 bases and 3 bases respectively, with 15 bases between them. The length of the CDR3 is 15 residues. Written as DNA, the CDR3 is TGCGCCAGCAGCCTTACCTACAGACAGGACTATGGCTACACCTTC. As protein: CASSLTYRQDYGYTF.

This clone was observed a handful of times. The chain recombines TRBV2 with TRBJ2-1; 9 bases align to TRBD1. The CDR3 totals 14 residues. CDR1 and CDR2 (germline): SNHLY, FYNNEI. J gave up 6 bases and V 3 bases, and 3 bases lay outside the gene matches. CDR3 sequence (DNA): TGTGCCAGCAGTGACGACAGGGGGGCCAATGAGCAGTTCTTC. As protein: CASSDDRGANEQFF.

CDR3 protein: CASSSGLAGEQYF. Written as DNA, the CDR3 is TGTGCCAGCAGCTCGGGACTAGCGGGCGAGCAGTACTTC. The chain employs TRBV9 and TRBJ2-7; 12 bases line up with TRBD2. Trimming removed 4 bases from V and 6 bases from J; junction bases left unmatched: 2. This CDR3 has 13 amino acids. The V gene's germline CDR1 is SGDLS and CDR2 YYNGEE.

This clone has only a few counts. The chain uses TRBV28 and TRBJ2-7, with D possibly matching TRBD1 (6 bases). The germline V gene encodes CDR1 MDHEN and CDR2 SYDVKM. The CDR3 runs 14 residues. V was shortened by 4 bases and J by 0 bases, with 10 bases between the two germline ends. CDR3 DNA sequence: TGTGCCAGCAGTTGGGGGCAGTCCTCCTACGAGCAGTACTTC. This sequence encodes CASSWGQSSYEQYF.

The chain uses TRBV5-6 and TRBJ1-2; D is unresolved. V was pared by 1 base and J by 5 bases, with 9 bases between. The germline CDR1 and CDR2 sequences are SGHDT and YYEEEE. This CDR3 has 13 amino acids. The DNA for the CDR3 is TGTGCCAGCAGCTTGAACACCGGGTATGGCTACACCTTC. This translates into CASSLNTGYGYTF.

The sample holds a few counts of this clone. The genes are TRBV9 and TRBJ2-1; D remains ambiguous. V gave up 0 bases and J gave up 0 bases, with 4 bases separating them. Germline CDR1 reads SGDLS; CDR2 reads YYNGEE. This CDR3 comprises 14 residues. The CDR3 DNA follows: TGTGCCAGCAGCGTAGGCTACTCCTACAATGAGCAGTTCTTC. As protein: CASSVGYSYNEQFF.

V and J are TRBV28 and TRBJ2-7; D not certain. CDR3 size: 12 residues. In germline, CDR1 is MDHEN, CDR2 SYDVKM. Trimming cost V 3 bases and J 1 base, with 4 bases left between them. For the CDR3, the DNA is TGTGCCAGCAGTTTGTATTCCTACGAGCAGTACTTC. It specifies CASSLYSYEQYF.

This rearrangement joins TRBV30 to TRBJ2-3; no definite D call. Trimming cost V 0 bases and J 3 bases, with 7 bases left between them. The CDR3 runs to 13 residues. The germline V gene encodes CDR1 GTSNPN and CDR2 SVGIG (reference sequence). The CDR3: CAWSVLWTDTQYF. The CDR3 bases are TGTGCCTGGAGTGTACTCTGGACAGATACGCAGTATTTT. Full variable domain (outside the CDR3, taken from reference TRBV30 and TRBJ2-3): SQTIHQWPATLVQPVGSPLSLECTVEGTSNPNLYWYRQAAGRGLQLLFYSVGIGQISSEVPQNLSASRPQDRQFILSSKKLLLSDSGFYLCAWSVLWTDTQYFGPGTRLTVL.

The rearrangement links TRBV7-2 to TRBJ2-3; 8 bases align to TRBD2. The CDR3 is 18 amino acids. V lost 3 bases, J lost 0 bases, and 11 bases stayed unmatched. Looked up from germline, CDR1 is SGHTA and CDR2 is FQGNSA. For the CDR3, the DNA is TGTGCCAGCAGCTTGACCTTTTCGGGGGGGGGTAGCACAGATACGCAGTATTTT. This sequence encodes CASSLTFSGGGSTDTQYF. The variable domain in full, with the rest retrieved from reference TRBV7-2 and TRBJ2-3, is GAGVSQSPSNKVTEKGKDVELRCDPISGHTALYWYRQSLGQGLEFLIYFQGNSAPDKSGLPSDRFSAERTGGSVSTLTIQRTQQEDSAVYLCASSLTFSGGGSTDTQYFGPGTRLTVL.

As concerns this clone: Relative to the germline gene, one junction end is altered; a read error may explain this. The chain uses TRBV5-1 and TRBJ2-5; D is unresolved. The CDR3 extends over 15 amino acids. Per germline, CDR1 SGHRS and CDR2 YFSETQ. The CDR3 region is CASSLGPFQQEAQYF. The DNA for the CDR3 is TGCGCCAGCAGCTTGGGGCCCTTTCAACAAGAGGCCCAGTACTTC.

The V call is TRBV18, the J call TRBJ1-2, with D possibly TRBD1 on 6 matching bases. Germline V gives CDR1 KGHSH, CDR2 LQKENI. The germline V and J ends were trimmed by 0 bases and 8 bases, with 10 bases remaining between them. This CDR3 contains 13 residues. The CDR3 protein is CASSPPTGQGYTF. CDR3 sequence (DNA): TGTGCCAGCTCACCACCGACAGGCCAGGGCTACACCTTC.

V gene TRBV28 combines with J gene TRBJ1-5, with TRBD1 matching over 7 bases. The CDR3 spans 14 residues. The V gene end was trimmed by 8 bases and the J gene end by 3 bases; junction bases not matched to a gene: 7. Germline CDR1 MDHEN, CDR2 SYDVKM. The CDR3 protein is CASQDRAVNQPQHF. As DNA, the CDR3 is TGTGCCAGCCAAGACAGGGCGGTCAATCAGCCCCAGCATTTT.

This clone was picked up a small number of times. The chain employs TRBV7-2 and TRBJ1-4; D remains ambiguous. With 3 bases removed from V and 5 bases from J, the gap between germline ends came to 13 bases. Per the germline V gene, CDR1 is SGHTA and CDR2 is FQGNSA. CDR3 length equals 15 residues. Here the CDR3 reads CASSLVSLLNEKLFF. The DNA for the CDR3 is TGTGCCAGCAGCTTGGTCAGTCTGTTAAATGAAAAACTGTTTTTT. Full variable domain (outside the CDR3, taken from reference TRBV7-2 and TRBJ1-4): GAGVSQSPSNKVTEKGKDVELRCDPISGHTALYWYRQSLGQGLEFLIYFQGNSAPDKSGLPSDRFSAERTGGSVSTLTIQRTQQEDSAVYLCASSLVSLLNEKLFFGSGTQLSVL.

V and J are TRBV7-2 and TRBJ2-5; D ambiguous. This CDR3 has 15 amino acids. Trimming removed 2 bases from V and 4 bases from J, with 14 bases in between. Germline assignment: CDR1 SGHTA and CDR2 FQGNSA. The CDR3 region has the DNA TGTGCCAGCAGCTTAATGCCAGCCCGGGTAGAGACCCAGTACTTC. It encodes CASSLMPARVETQYF.

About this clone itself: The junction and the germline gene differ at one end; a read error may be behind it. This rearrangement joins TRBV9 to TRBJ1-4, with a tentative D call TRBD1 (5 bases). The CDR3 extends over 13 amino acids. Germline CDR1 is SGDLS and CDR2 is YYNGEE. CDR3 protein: CASSGTGDEKLFF. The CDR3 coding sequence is TGTGCCAGTAGCGGGACGGGGGATGAAAAACTGTTTTTT.

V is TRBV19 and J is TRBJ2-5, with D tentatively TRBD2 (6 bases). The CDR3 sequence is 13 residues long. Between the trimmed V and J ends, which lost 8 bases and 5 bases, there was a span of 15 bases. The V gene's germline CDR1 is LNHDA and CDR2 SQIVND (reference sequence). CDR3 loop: CASGASDWETQYF. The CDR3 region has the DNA TGTGCCAGTGGGGCTAGCGATTGGGAGACCCAGTACTTC.

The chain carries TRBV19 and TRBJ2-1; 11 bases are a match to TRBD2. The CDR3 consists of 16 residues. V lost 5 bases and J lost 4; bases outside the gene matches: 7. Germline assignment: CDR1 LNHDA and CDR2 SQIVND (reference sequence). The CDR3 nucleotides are TGTGCCAGTAGTGTGTATAGCGGGAGGGATTACAATGAGCAGTTCTTC. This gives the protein CASSVYSGRDYNEQFF.

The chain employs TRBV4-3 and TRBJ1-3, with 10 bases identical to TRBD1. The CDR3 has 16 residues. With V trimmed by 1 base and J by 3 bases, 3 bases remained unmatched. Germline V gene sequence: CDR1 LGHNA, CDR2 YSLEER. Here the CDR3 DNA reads TGCGCCAGCAGCCAAGCCGGGACAGGGGTTGGAAACACCATATATTTT. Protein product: CASSQAGTGVGNTIYF.

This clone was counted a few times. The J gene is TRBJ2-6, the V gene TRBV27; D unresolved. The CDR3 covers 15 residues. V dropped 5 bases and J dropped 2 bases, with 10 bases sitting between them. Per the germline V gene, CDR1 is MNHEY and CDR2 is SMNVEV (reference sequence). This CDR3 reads CASSPSIPGANVLTF. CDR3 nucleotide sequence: TGTGCCAGCAGTCCGAGTATTCCTGGGGCCAACGTCCTGACTTTC.

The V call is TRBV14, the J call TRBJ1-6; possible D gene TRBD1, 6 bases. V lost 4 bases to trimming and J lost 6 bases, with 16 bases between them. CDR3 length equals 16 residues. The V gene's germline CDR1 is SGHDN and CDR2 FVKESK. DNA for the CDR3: TGTGCCAGCAGCCCGGGGTCAGGGGTTGGTAATTCACCCCTCCACTTT. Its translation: CASSPGSGVGNSPLHF.

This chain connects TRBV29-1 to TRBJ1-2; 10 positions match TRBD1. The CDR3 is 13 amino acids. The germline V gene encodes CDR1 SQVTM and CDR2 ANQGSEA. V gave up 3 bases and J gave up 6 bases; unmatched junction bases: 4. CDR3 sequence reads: CSVDGTGANGYTF. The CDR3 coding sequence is TGCAGCGTTGATGGGACAGGGGCGAATGGCTACACCTTC.

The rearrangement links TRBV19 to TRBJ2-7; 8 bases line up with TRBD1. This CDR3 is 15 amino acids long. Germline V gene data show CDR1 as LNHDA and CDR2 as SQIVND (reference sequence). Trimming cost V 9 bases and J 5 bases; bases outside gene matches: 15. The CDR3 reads CASRREGQGQHEQYF. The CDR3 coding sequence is TGTGCCAGCCGACGCGAAGGACAGGGTCAGCACGAGCAGTACTTC. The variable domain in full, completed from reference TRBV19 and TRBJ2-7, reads DGGITQSPKYLFRKEGQNVTLSCEQNLNHDAMYWYRQDPGQGLRLIYYSQIVNDFQKGDIAEGYSVSREKKESFPLTVTSAQKNPTAFYLCASRREGQGQHEQYFGPGTRLTVT.

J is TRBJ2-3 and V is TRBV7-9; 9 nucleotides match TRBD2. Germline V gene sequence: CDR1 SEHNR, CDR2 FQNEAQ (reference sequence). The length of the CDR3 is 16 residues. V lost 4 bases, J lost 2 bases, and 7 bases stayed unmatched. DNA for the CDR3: TGTGCCAGCAGCTCCGTAACTAGCGGGTTCACAGATACGCAGTATTTT. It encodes CASSSVTSGFTDTQYF.

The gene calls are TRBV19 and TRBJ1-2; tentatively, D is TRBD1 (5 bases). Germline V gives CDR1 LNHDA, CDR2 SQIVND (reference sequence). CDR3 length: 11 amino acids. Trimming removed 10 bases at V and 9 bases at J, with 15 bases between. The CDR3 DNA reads TGTGCCACAAAGTGGACGGACAGCTACACCTTC. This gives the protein CATKWTDSYTF.

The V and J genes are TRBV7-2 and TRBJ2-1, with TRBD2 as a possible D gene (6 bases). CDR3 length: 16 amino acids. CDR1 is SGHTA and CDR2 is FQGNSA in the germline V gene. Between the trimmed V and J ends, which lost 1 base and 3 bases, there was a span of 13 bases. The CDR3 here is CASSLGLATNYNEQFF. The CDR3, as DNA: TGTGCCAGCAGCTTAGGGCTAGCGACAAACTACAATGAGCAGTTCTTC.